A single sample gave rise to the 9 T cell receptor beta chains below, sequenced in a study of blood T cell repertoires in COVID-19. Libraries were prepared by immunoSEQ multiplex PCR; TCRdb keeps only in-frame clonotypes and omits some of them. Of about 330,000 clones listed, around 92% are singletons. Sequencing used peripheral blood. Receptors were obtained from a man between 18 and 29 years old who had recovered from COVID-19.

The chain has TRBV19 and TRBJ2-5; the match to TRBD2 covers 7 bases. Per germline, CDR1 LNHDA and CDR2 SQIVND (reference sequence). Losses at the gene ends were 3 bases for V and 4 bases for J; bases not matched to a gene: 5. CDR3 size: 14 residues. The CDR3 is CASSILGTTETQYF. In DNA form, the CDR3 reads TGTGCCAGTAGTATCTTAGGGACTACAGAGACCCAGTACTTC.

The rearrangement uses TRBV27 and TRBJ2-1; 7 nucleotides match TRBD2. The CDR3 totals 11 residues. V lost 2 bases and J lost 15; bases outside the gene matches: 4. CDR1 MNHEY and CDR2 SMNVEV come from the germline V gene (reference sequence). The CDR3 region is CASSLGEGTFF. The CDR3 DNA is TGTGCCAGCAGTTTAGGGGAGGGAACGTTCTTC.

This sequence joins TRBV7-3 and TRBJ2-1; 9 positions match TRBD1. The junction had 9 bases not matched to a gene; V was cut back by 4 bases and J by 8 bases. From germline, CDR1 is SGHTA and CDR2 FQGTGA. This CDR3 is built from 15 residues. The chain's CDR3 is CASSSPDRGVDEQFF. CDR3 nucleotide sequence: TGTGCCAGCAGCTCGCCTGACAGGGGGGTCGATGAGCAGTTCTTC.

This clone came up once. The chain recombines TRBV2 with TRBJ1-1; D perhaps matches TRBD1 (6 bases). Germline CDR1 is SNHLY and CDR2 is FYNNEI. CDR3 length: 13 residues. Trimming pared 6 bases from V and 2 bases from J, leaving 10 bases between. The CDR3 DNA reads as TGTGCCAGCAGAACACAGGGTAACACTGAAGCTTTCTTT. It codes for CASRTQGNTEAFF. Full variable domain (remainder filled in from reference TRBV2 and TRBJ1-1): EPEVTQTPSHQVTQMGQEVILRCVPISNHLYFYWYRQILGQKVEFLVSFYNNEISEKSEIFDDQFSVERPDGSNFTLKIRSTKLEDSAMYFCASRTQGNTEAFFGQGTRLTVV.

The V and J genes are TRBV4-3 and TRBJ2-7, with D possibly matching TRBD2 (6 bases). The CDR3 covers 14 residues. V shed 1 base and J shed 5 bases, with 12 bases lying between them. Germline values: CDR1 LGHNA, CDR2 YSLEER. The CDR3 region is CASSQGDSSNEQYF. The CDR3 bases are TGCGCCAGCAGCCAAGGGGACTCTTCCAACGAGCAGTACTTC.

The chain has TRBV10-1 and TRBJ1-1, with no clear D. CDR1 and CDR2 from the germline V gene are WNHNN and SYGVQD (reference sequence). The V gene lost 7 bases and the J gene lost 0 bases, with 9 bases spanning the gap. The CDR3 runs 13 residues. The CDR3 sequence: CASTAGMNTEAFF. The CDR3 DNA follows: TGCGCCAGCACCGCCGGGATGAACACTGAAGCTTTCTTT.

The chain combines TRBV6-5 with TRBJ1-1; no firm D call. Trimming removed 0 bases from V and 5 bases from J, with 10 bases in between. Germline loops: CDR1 MNHEY, CDR2 SVGAGI. The CDR3 has 14 residues. The CDR3 region is CASSYSRAGTEAFF. The CDR3 coding sequence is TGTGCCAGCAGTTACTCGAGGGCGGGTACTGAAGCTTTCTTT.

The gene calls are TRBV15 and TRBJ2-5, with 7 bases identical to TRBD2. V shed 3 bases and J 2 bases; nucleotides not matched to a gene: 6. This CDR3 spans 15 amino acids. In germline, CDR1 is LNHNV, CDR2 YYDKDF (reference sequence). The CDR3 region has the DNA TGTGCCACCAGCAGGGGGCGACTAGCACAAGAGACCCAGTACTTC. Encoded protein: CATSRGRLAQETQYF. The whole variable domain, remainder taken from reference TRBV15 and TRBJ2-5, is DAMVIQNPRYQVTQFGKPVTLSCSQTLNHNVMYWYQQKSSQAPKLLFHYYDKDFNNEADTPDNFQSRRPNTSFCFLDIRSPGLGDTAMYLCATSRGRLAQETQYFGPGTRLLVL.

The chain combines TRBV9 with TRBJ2-1; 11 nucleotides line up with TRBD2. Germline V gene data show CDR1 as SGDLS and CDR2 as YYNGEE. The length of the CDR3 is 15 residues. The V gene end was trimmed by 4 bases and the J gene end by 7 bases; junction bases not matched to a gene: 7. Here the CDR3 DNA reads TGTGCCAGCAGCACCCCTCTAGCGGGGGGTAATGAGCAGTTCTTC. It specifies CASSTPLAGGNEQFF. Supplemented by reference TRBV9 and TRBJ2-1, the full variable domain reads DSGVTQTPKHLITATGQRVTLRCSPRSGDLSVYWYQQSLDQGLQFLIQYYNGEERAKGNILERFSAQQFPDLHSELNLSSLELGDSALYFCASSTPLAGGNEQFFGPGTRLTVL.